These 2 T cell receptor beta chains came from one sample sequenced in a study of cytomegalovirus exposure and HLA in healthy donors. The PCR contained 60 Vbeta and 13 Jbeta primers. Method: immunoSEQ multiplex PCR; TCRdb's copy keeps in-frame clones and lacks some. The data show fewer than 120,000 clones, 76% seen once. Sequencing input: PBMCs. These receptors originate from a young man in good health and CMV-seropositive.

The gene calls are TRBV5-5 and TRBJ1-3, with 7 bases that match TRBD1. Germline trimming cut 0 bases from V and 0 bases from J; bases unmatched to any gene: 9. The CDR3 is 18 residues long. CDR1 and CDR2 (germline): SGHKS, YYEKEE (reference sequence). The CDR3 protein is CASSLVGTARFSGNTIYF. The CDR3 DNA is TGTGCCAGCAGCTTGGTGGGGACAGCCCGCTTCTCTGGAAACACCATATATTTT.

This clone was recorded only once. Written as DNA, the CDR3 is TGTGCCAGCAGTTCACCGAGCGTGGAGGGGGCCCCTTCCGATACGCAGTATTTT. Amino acids: CASSSPSVEGAPSDTQYF. The chain uses TRBV28 and TRBJ2-3; D may be TRBD1 (7 bases). V lost 4 bases, J lost 6 bases, and 26 bases lay in between. From germline, CDR1 is MDHEN and CDR2 SYDVKM. There are 18 residues in the CDR3.